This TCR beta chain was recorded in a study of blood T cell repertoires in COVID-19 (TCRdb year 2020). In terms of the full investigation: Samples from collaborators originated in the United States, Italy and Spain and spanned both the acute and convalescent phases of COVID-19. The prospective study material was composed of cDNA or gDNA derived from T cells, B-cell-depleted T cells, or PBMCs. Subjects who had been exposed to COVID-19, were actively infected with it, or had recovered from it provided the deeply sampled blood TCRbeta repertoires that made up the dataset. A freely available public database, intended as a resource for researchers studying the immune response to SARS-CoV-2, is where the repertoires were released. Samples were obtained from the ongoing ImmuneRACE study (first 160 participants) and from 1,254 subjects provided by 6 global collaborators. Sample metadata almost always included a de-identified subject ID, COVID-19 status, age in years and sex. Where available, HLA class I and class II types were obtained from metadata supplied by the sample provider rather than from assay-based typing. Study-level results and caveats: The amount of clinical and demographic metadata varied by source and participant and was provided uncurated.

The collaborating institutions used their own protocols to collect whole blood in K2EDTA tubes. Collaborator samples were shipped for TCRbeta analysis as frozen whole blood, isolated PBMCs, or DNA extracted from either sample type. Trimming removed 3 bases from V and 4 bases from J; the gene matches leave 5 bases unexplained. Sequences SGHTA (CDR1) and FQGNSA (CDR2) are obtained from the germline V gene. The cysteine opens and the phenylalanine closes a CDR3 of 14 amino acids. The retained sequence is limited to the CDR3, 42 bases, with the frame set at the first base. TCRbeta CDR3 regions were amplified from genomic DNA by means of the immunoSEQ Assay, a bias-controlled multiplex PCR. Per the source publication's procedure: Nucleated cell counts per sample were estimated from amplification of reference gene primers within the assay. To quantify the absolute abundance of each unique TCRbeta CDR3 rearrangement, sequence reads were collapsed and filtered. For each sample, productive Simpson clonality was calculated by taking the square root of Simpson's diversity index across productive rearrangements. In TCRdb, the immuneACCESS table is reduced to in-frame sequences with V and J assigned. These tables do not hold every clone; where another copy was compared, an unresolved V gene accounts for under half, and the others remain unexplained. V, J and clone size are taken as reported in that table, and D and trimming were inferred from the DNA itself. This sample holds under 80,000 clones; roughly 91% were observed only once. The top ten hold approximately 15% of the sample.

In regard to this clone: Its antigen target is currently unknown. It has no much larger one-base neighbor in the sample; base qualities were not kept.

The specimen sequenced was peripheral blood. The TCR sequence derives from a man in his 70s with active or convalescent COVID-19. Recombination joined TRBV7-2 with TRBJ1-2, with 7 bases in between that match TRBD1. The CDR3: CASSLVGQTYGYTF. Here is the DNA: TGTGCCAGCAGCTTGGTGGGACAGACCTATGGCTACACCTTC.